This TCR beta chain appears in the sequencing data of a study of T-cell memory formation after mild COVID-19. TCRdb re-derived calls from the 5' RACE reads in MiXCR, one entry per CDR3 protein. The profile shows a few hundred thousand distinct CDR3 sequences, about 11% of them singletons. Regarding the study as a whole: Contracting CD4+ clones sat mainly in CM and EM; CD8+ in EMRA. Whether second-wave clones peaking at day 37 were SARS-CoV-2 specific went unconfirmed.

V lost 0 bases, J lost 3 bases, and 6 bases lay in between. The germline V gene has CDR1 DFQATT and CDR2 SNEGSKA (reference sequence). The CDR3 extends over 12 amino acids. This clonotype has only a few counts. What it recognizes is unknown. The receptor comes from a man aged 18 to 30 who had mild COVID-19 (a few samples of this study predate the infection). Cell type and time point are not known. The V and J genes are TRBV20-1 and TRBJ2-7; no firm D call. The sequencing sample was made of PBMCs or a T cell subset sorted from them (not recorded which). The CDR3 DNA reads TGCAGTGCTAGAGAGTCAGACTACGAGCAGTACTTC. It codes for CSARESDYEQYF.